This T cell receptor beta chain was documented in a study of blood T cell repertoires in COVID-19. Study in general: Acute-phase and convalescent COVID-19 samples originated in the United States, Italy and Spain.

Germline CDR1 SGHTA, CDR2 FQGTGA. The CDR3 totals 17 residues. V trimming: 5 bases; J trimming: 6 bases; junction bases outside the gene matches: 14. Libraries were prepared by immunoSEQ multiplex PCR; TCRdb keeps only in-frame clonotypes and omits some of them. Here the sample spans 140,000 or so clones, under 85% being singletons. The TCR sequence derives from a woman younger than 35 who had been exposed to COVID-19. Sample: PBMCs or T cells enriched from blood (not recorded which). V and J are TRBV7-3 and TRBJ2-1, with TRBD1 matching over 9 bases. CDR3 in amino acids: CASSRAPLQGAGNEQFF. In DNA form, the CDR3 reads TGTGCCAGCAGCCGCGCTCCGCTACAGGGGGCTGGCAATGAGCAGTTCTTC.